The 18 T cell receptor beta chains presented below share a single source sample, sequenced in a study of T cells in women clearing cervical HPV infection. Method: immunoSEQ multiplex PCR; TCRdb's copy keeps in-frame clones and lacks some. The table lists some 46,000 clones. Sample: blood buffy coat. All receptors come from a woman between 18 and 70 years old with a cervical HPV16 infection that either progressed to CIN3+ or cleared (not recorded which).

On this clone: Read coverage stops 3 residues before the CDR3 terminus; the germline J gene supplies the remainder. This chain links TRBV7-9 with TRBJ2-3, with a possible D match to TRBD2 (5 bases). CDR1 SEHNR and CDR2 FQNEAQ come from the germline V gene (reference sequence). The CDR3 has 12 amino acids. CDR3 in amino acids: CASSALGETQYF. The DNA read from the CDR3 is TGTGCCAGCAGCGCACTCGGGGAGACG.

For this clone: The observed sequence ends 3 residues before the CDR3 terminus, with the missing tail filled in from the germline J gene. The chain is built from TRBV7-8 and TRBJ1-1, with a weak D call TRBD1 (6 bases). Between the trimmed V and J ends, which lost 2 bases and 5 bases, there was a span of 15 bases. The CDR3 covers 15 residues. Germline V gene data show CDR1 as SGHVS and CDR2 as FQNEAQ. CDR3 amino acids: CASSLLGRGATEAFF. CDR3 DNA, as far as it was read: TGTGCCAGCAGCTTACTTGGCCGGGGGGCAACTGAA. The full variable domain, in which reference TRBV7-8 and TRBJ1-1 provide the parts outside the CDR3, is GAGVSQSPRYKVAKRGQDVALRCDPISGHVSLFWYQQALGQGPEFLTYFQNEAQLDKSGLPSDRFFAERPEGSVSTLKIQRTQQEDSAVYLCASSLLGRGATEAFFGQGTRLTVV.

Partial CDR3 DNA: TGTGCCAGCAGCCCTGTGACAGGGGAGGGCGAG. Encoded protein: CASSPVTGEGE. The entire CDR3 reads CASSPVTGEGEQYF. The chain uses TRBV7-6 and TRBJ2-7; tentative D call: TRBD1 (8 bases). Sequencing ends 3 residues short of the CDR3 end; the germline J gene provides the rest. The CDR3 loop spans 14 amino acids. The germline V gene has CDR1 SGHVS and CDR2 FNYEAQ. Trimming removed 5 bases at V and 6 bases at J, with 17 bases between.

CDR3 residues: CASSLTGDYGYTF. The part of the CDR3 DNA that was read is TGTGCCAGCAGCCTTACGGGGGACTATGGC. This chain connects TRBV7-3 to TRBJ1-2; perhaps TRBD1 as D (5 bases). The read finishes 3 residues shy of the CDR3 end, and the germline J gene is used to complete it. The CDR3 contains 13 residues. V was clipped by 5 bases and J by 3 bases, with 10 bases between them. Germline loops: CDR1 SGHTA, CDR2 FQGTGA. Full variable domain (remainder filled in from reference TRBV7-3 and TRBJ1-2): GAGVSQTPSNKVTEKGKYVELRCDPISGHTALYWYRQSLGQGPEFLIYFQGTGAADDSGLPNDRFFAVRPEGSVSTLKIQRTERGDSAVYLCASSLTGDYGYTFGSGTRLTVV.

In regard to this clone: The read falls 3 residues short of the CDR3 end, and the missing part is taken from the germline J gene. This rearrangement joins TRBV5-1 to TRBJ2-1, with D unclear. CDR3 length: 13 amino acids. The V end was cut by 2 bases, the J end by 4 bases, with 7 bases between. Germline CDR1 reads SGHRS; CDR2 reads YFSETQ. The CDR3 region is CASSLGIYNEQFF. Incomplete CDR3 DNA: TGCGCCAGCAGCTTAGGCATATACAATGAG.

Concerning this clone: With the read ending 3 residues before the CDR3 end, the germline J gene is used to fill in that end. The chain employs TRBV5-5 and TRBJ2-7, with 7 bases lining up with TRBD2. The V and J ends lost 3 bases and 2 bases, in that order; junction bases with no gene match: 5. From germline, CDR1 is SGHKS and CDR2 YYEKEE (reference sequence). There are 14 residues in the CDR3. The CDR3 region is CASSWGEGAYEQYF. The CDR3 bases that were read are TGTGCCAGCAGCTGGGGGGAGGGAGCCTACGAG.

As for this clone: The CDR3 extends 3 residues past the end of the read, so its final part is completed from the germline J gene. The rearrangement uses TRBV2 and TRBJ2-7; D is ambiguous. Germline CDR1 reads SNHLY; CDR2 reads FYNNEI. The CDR3 spans 13 residues. V lost 2 bases and J lost 0, with 5 bases in between. CDR3 DNA, as far as it was read: TGTGCCAGCAGTGAACCGGGCTCCTACGAG. This codes for CASSEPGSYE. The CDR3 in its entirety is CASSEPGSYEQYF.

CDR3 bases read: TGTGCCAGCACCGTGGGGCTGAACAATGAG. It specifies CASTVGLNNE. The complete CDR3 protein is CASTVGLNNEQFF. This sequence joins TRBV7-2 and TRBJ2-1; D is possibly TRBD1 (5 bases). The CDR3 goes on 3 residues after the read ends, and that part is filled in from the germline J gene. This CDR3 is 13 amino acids long. Germline values: CDR1 SGHTA, CDR2 FQGNSA. Trimming removed 7 bases at V and 5 bases at J, with 12 bases between.

In regard to this clone: The read terminates 3 residues ahead of where the CDR3 ends, so the germline J gene completes it. The chain recombines TRBV9 with TRBJ2-5, with 13 bases that match TRBD2. V lost 3 bases, J lost 5 bases, and 7 bases stayed unmatched. CDR3 size: 16 residues. The V gene's germline CDR1 is SGDLS and CDR2 YYNGEE. CDR3 protein: CASSARTSGSGETQYF. Incomplete CDR3 DNA: TGTGCCAGCAGCGCCCGGACTAGCGGGAGCGGGGAGACC.

Concerning this clone: The read ends 3 residues shy of where the CDR3 ends; the end is completed using the germline J gene. This chain connects TRBV2 to TRBJ2-2; the match to TRBD2 covers 9 bases. Germline trimming cut 3 bases from V and 6 bases from J; bases unmatched to any gene: 8. The CDR3 extends over 16 amino acids. Germline V lookup: CDR1 SNHLY, CDR2 FYNNEI. The part of the CDR3 DNA that was read is TGTGCCAGCAGTGAGACGGCGGGAGGGAAGGCCGGGGAG. Its protein is CASSETAGGKAGE. From start to end, the CDR3 is CASSETAGGKAGELFF. Variable domain in full (rest from reference TRBV2 and TRBJ2-2): EPEVTQTPSHQVTQMGQEVILRCVPISNHLYFYWYRQILGQKVEFLVSFYNNEISEKSEIFDDQFSVERPDGSNFTLKIRSTKLEDSAMYFCASSETAGGKAGELFFGEGSRLTVL.

Comment on this clone: The observed sequence ends 3 residues before the CDR3 terminus, with the missing tail filled in from the germline J gene. Other DNA sequences of this sample code for an identical CDR3. V is TRBV30 and J is TRBJ2-2; 9 nucleotides align to TRBD1. Germline CDR1 and CDR2: GTSNPN and SVGIG (reference sequence). The CDR3 spans 13 residues. The DNA read from the CDR3 is TGTGCCTGGATGGGACAGGGTAATTCACCG. Translated, it gives CAWMGQGNSP. The CDR3, in full, reads CAWMGQGNSPLFF.

About this clone itself: The read falls 3 residues short of the CDR3 end, and the missing part is taken from the germline J gene. This chain links TRBV20-1 with TRBJ2-7; D is uncertain. Trimming pared 3 bases from V and 1 base from J, leaving 10 bases between. CDR1 is DFQATT, CDR2 SNEGSKA, per germline (reference sequence). There are 13 residues in the CDR3. The CDR3 spells CSASRQASYEQYF. The sequenced CDR3 bases are TGCAGTGCTAGTCGGCAGGCATCCTACGAG.

Concerning this clone itself: The read halts 3 residues ahead of the CDR3 end, with the missing end drawn from the germline J gene. This chain uses TRBV30 with TRBJ2-3, with D perhaps matching TRBD1 (5 bases). Germline V lookup: CDR1 GTSNPN, CDR2 SVGIG (reference sequence). This CDR3 spans 14 amino acids. The CDR3 here is CAWGQDLNQETQYF. The covered CDR3 bases are TGTGCCTGGGGACAAGACCTCAACCAAGAGACG.

The CDR3 is CASSIDQVRNTGELFF. The covered CDR3 bases are TGTGCCAGTAGTATAGATCAGGTCAGAAACACCGGGGAG. The J gene is TRBJ2-2, the V gene TRBV19; D unresolved. The observed sequence ends 3 residues before the CDR3 terminus, with the missing tail filled in from the germline J gene. This CDR3 is 16 amino acids long. The V gene's germline CDR1 is LNHDA and CDR2 SQIVND (reference sequence). Trimming cost V 0 bases and J 2 bases, with 10 bases left between them.

The CDR3 bases that were read are TGTGCCAGCTCAAGCGGACTCGTCGGCACAGATACG. This translates into CASSSGLVGTDT. The whole CDR3 sequence reads CASSSGLVGTDTQYF. The genes are TRBV7-3 and TRBJ2-3; TRBD2 is a possible D gene (5 bases). The read stops 3 residues short of the end of the CDR3; the missing end is completed from the germline J gene. CDR1 is SGHTA, CDR2 FQGTGA, per germline. V was shortened by 8 bases and J by 1 base, with 16 bases between the two germline ends. The CDR3 is 15 amino acids.

Comment on this clone: Read coverage stops 3 residues before the CDR3 terminus; the germline J gene supplies the remainder. The chain combines TRBV9 with TRBJ2-5; a weak D match, TRBD2 (6 bases). The CDR3 consists of 14 residues. Trimming removed 1 base at V and 2 bases at J, with 9 bases between. Germline V lookup: CDR1 SGDLS, CDR2 YYNGEE. Here the CDR3 reads CASSVYGGQETQYF. Partial CDR3 DNA: TGTGCCAGCAGCGTATACGGGGGACAAGAGACC.

In the case of this clone: The sequenced fragment ends 3 residues before the CDR3 boundary, so the rest is inferred from the germline J gene. This chain uses TRBV7-2 with TRBJ2-1; possible D gene TRBD1, 6 bases. Germline V gene sequence: CDR1 SGHTA, CDR2 FQGNSA. CDR3 length equals 15 residues. Trimming stripped 7 bases from V and 4 bases from J, with 17 bases between. This CDR3 is CASTIFGTPYNEQFF. CDR3 DNA (partial): TGTGCCAGCACCATATTCGGGACACCTTACAATGAG. The complete variable domain, with remaining parts taken from reference TRBV7-2 and TRBJ2-1, reads GAGVSQSPSNKVTEKGKDVELRCDPISGHTALYWYRQSLGQGLEFLIYFQGNSAPDKSGLPSDRFSAERTGGSVSTLTIQRTQQEDSAVYLCASTIFGTPYNEQFFGPGTRLTVL.

About this clone itself: The read halts 3 residues ahead of the CDR3 end, with the missing end drawn from the germline J gene. This chain joins TRBV19 and TRBJ2-5; 8 bases match TRBD2. The CDR3 covers 15 residues. Germline CDR1 and CDR2: LNHDA and SQIVND (reference sequence). The V segment lost 5 bases and the J segment 5 bases; nucleotides outside the gene matches: 10. CDR3 bases read: TGTGCCAGTAGTCCCCTAGCGGGCCCAGGGGAGACC. Translated, it gives CASSPLAGPGET. In full, the CDR3 is CASSPLAGPGETQYF. The entire variable domain, with the rest obtained from reference TRBV19 and TRBJ2-5, is as follows: DGGITQSPKYLFRKEGQNVTLSCEQNLNHDAMYWYRQDPGQGLRLIYYSQIVNDFQKGDIAEGYSVSREKKESFPLTVTSAQKNPTAFYLCASSPLAGPGETQYFGPGTRLLVL.